The 7 T cell receptor beta chains below all came from one sample that was sequenced in a study of identical twins. A single record per CDR3 protein comes from TCRdb applying MiXCR to the 5' RACE reads. The sample includes 500,000 to 550,000 distinct CDR3 sequences, around 20% of them seen just once. These data also formed part of another study, on T cells expressing NK-cell markers.

The sequencing sample was made of CD4+ T cells sorted from blood. These receptors were taken from a woman between 18 and 30 years old in good health.

CDR3 nucleotides: TGTGCCAGCAGCGTAGCTGAGGGTATCGGCTACACCTTC. This encodes CASSVAEGIGYTF. This sequence joins TRBV9 and TRBJ1-2; D is unclear. The germline V gene has CDR1 SGDLS and CDR2 YYNGEE. Between the trimmed V and J ends, which lost 0 bases and 8 bases, there was a span of 11 bases. The CDR3 length is 13 residues. Combining the CDR3 with reference TRBV9 and TRBJ1-2 gives the whole variable domain DSGVTQTPKHLITATGQRVTLRCSPRSGDLSVYWYQQSLDQGLQFLIQYYNGEERAKGNILERFSAQQFPDLHSELNLSSLELGDSALYFCASSVAEGIGYTFGSGTRLTVV.

This clonotype was counted a few times. This rearrangement joins TRBV15 to TRBJ2-7, with 7 bases fitting TRBD2. V shed 6 bases, J shed 3 bases, and the junction held 8 bases outside the gene matches. This CDR3 spans 14 amino acids. The germline V gene has CDR1 LNHNV and CDR2 YYDKDF (reference sequence). The CDR3 here is CATSRTSFGYEQYF. The CDR3 nucleotides read TGTGCCACCAGTCGGACTAGTTTCGGCTACGAGCAGTACTTC.

This clonotype came up a few times. J is TRBJ2-2 and V is TRBV27, with D possibly matching TRBD1 (5 bases). The CDR3 consists of 17 residues. The germline gives CDR1 MNHEY, CDR2 SMNVEV (reference sequence). V lost 1 base, J lost 7 bases, and 19 bases lay in between. CDR3 sequence reads: CASSLLVWAGRNGELFF. DNA of the CDR3: TGTGCCAGCAGTTTATTGGTTTGGGCAGGGCGTAACGGGGAGCTGTTTTTT.

This clonotype appeared a few times. The J gene is TRBJ2-1, the V gene TRBV7-2; D unresolved. The CDR3 spans 14 residues. Germline assignment: CDR1 SGHTA and CDR2 FQGNSA. V was shortened by 5 bases and J by 10 bases, with 18 bases between the two germline ends. The CDR3 DNA is TGTGCCAGCAGCCCATTTATTCTGTCGGTCGAGCAGTTCTTC. Protein sequence: CASSPFILSVEQFF.

This clonotype was recorded a few times. V gene TRBV27 combines with J gene TRBJ2-1; D might be TRBD1 or TRBD2, each matching 5 bases. The germline V gene encodes CDR1 MNHEY and CDR2 SMNVEV (reference sequence). There are 12 residues in the CDR3. Trimming shortened V by 6 bases and J by 8 bases, and 11 bases separated the two germline ends. CDR3 protein: CASSRRDHEQFF. The CDR3 nucleotides are TGTGCCAGCAGCCGCCGGGACCATGAGCAGTTCTTC.

This clonotype was picked up a small number of times. The chain combines TRBV7-9 with TRBJ1-2; no definite D call. The length of the CDR3 is 13 residues. Germline V lookup: CDR1 SEHNR, CDR2 FQNEAQ (reference sequence). V shed 1 base and J shed 6 bases, with 9 bases lying between them. The CDR3 DNA reads as TGTGCCAGCAGCTTAGGGCAGCGGGATGGCTACACCTTC. It yields the protein CASSLGQRDGYTF.

The table lists this clonotype with a few counts. The chain employs TRBV20-1 and TRBJ2-7, with a tentative D call TRBD1 (5 bases). The germline V and J ends were trimmed by 8 bases and 1 base, with 18 bases remaining between them. CDR3 length: 14 amino acids. CDR1 DFQATT and CDR2 SNEGSKA come from the germline V gene (reference sequence). The CDR3: CSPSGPLKSYEQYF. The CDR3 DNA reads as TGCAGTCCGTCAGGGCCCTTGAAATCCTACGAGCAGTACTTC.